A single sample is the source of the 28 T cell receptor beta chains below, sequenced in a study of CD8 T cells in ankylosing spondylitis. TCRdb re-analysed the 5' RACE reads in MiXCR, keeping a single row per CDR3 protein. The sample shows approximately 260,000 distinct CDR3 sequences, 15% to 20% of them seen only once. Sequenced sample: blood, either unsorted or a sorted T cell fraction (not recorded which). The origin of the receptors is a male donor with ankylosing spondylitis or in good health (not recorded which).

The chain combines TRBV4-1 with TRBJ2-3, with 13 bases identical to TRBD2. The V segment lost 6 bases and the J segment 6 bases; nucleotides outside the gene matches: 0. CDR3 length: 13 amino acids. Germline-derived CDR1 and CDR2 are MGHRA and YSYEKL. The CDR3 DNA follows: TGCGCCAGCAGACTAGCGGGAGGGGATACGCAGTATTTT. Protein product: CASRLAGGDTQYF.

V and J are TRBV5-5 and TRBJ2-1, with TRBD2 as a possible D gene (5 bases). V was cut by 2 bases and J by 8 bases, with 14 bases left in between. Per the germline V gene, CDR1 is SGHKS and CDR2 is YYEKEE (reference sequence). The CDR3 extends over 14 amino acids. CDR3: CASSFAGVRHEQFF. The CDR3 DNA reads TGTGCCAGCAGCTTCGCGGGTGTTCGGCATGAGCAGTTCTTC.

This clonotype was seen more than once but under ten times. The chain uses TRBV15 and TRBJ2-3; D is undetermined. The germline CDR1 and CDR2 sequences are LNHNV and YYDKDF (reference sequence). V lost 3 bases and J 10 bases, leaving 11 bases between the germline ends. CDR3 length: 12 amino acids. Written as DNA, the CDR3 is TGTGCCACCAGCAGCCCCCGGGTCCCGCAGTATTTT. Translation: CATSSPRVPQYF. The whole variable domain, filled in from reference TRBV15 and TRBJ2-3, reads DAMVIQNPRYQVTQFGKPVTLSCSQTLNHNVMYWYQQKSSQAPKLLFHYYDKDFNNEADTPDNFQSRRPNTSFCFLDIRSPGLGDTAMYLCATSSPRVPQYFGPGTRLTVL.

This clonotype was observed a few times. V usage is TRBV7-9 and J usage is TRBJ1-3; no firm D call. This CDR3 spans 15 amino acids. Germline assignment: CDR1 SEHNR and CDR2 FQNEAQ (reference sequence). V lost 5 bases, J lost 0 bases, and 11 bases lay in between. CDR3 bases: TGTGCCAGCAGCCCTCCCTCGTACTCTGGAAACACCATATATTTT. This codes for CASSPPSYSGNTIYF.

The chain recombines TRBV4-3 with TRBJ2-1; maybe TRBD2 (6 bases). V was shortened by 0 bases and J by 5 bases, with 23 bases between the two germline ends. Germline CDR1 LGHNA, CDR2 YSLEER. The CDR3 loop spans 19 amino acids. This CDR3 is CASSQDRLARASANNEQFF. The CDR3 DNA reads as TGCGCCAGCAGCCAAGATCGGTTGGCTAGGGCTAGCGCGAACAATGAGCAGTTCTTC.

The chain is built from TRBV5-4 and TRBJ2-2; D might be TRBD1 (6 bases). The CDR3 is 17 residues long. Germline V lookup: CDR1 SGHNT, CDR2 YYREEE (reference sequence). The V gene lost 0 bases and the J gene lost 5 bases, with 17 bases spanning the gap. In nucleotides, the CDR3 is TGTGCCAGCAGCTTGGCCGACTTGGGGGCCCGAACCGGGGAGCTGTTTTTT. Its protein product is CASSLADLGARTGELFF.

This clonotype was recorded a few times. The chain employs TRBV24-1 and TRBJ2-1; D might be TRBD2 (5 bases). The germline gives CDR1 KGHDR, CDR2 SFDVKD. Trimming cost V 3 bases and J 0 bases, with 8 bases left between them. CDR3 length: 15 residues. In DNA, the CDR3 is TGTGCCACCAGTGATAGTGGGAGCTCCTACAATGAGCAGTTCTTC. Protein sequence: CATSDSGSSYNEQFF.

The chain carries TRBV24-1 and TRBJ2-1, with 9 bases that match TRBD2. V was clipped by 0 bases and J by 5 bases; unmatched bases: 7. The germline V gene has CDR1 KGHDR and CDR2 SFDVKD. The CDR3 totals 17 residues. In DNA form, the CDR3 reads TGTGCCACCAGTGATTTGCCCCGACTAGCGGAAAACAATGAGCAGTTCTTC. Translation: CATSDLPRLAENNEQFF.

This chain joins TRBV5-1 and TRBJ2-7, with TRBD1 matching 8 bases. CDR1 and CDR2 from the germline V gene are SGHRS and YFSETQ. The CDR3 is 14 amino acids. Germline trimming cut 4 bases from V and 4 bases from J; bases unmatched to any gene: 7. The CDR3 DNA follows: TGCGCCAGCAGCGTCGGGACAGGACAATACGAGCAGTACTTC. This sequence encodes CASSVGTGQYEQYF.

There are many counts of this clonotype. V usage is TRBV20-1 and J usage is TRBJ2-7; D is perhaps TRBD2 (6 bases). Germline CDR1 and CDR2: DFQATT and SNEGSKA (reference sequence). Trimming shortened V by 4 bases and J by 1 base, and 11 bases separated the two germline ends. The CDR3 length is 13 residues. CDR3 in DNA: TGCAGTGCTATAGGAGGGAGTTCCTACGAGCAGTACTTC. This translates into CSAIGGSSYEQYF.

This clonotype was seen a few times. The CDR3 DNA sequence: TGTGCCAGCAGTTGGGGACTAGCGGGAGGGATCTCCTACGAGCAGTACTTC. Amino acid sequence: CASSWGLAGGISYEQYF. This chain connects TRBV12-3 or TRBV12-4 to TRBJ2-7; TRBD2 matches at 16 bases. The CDR3 runs 17 residues. V lost 4 bases to trimming and J lost 0 bases; unmatched junction nucleotides: 3.

This clonotype came up a few times. This chain connects TRBV11-2 to TRBJ2-7, with 10 bases lining up with TRBD2. CDR1 and CDR2 (germline): SGHAT, FQNNGV. The CDR3 length is 20 residues. V was pared by 1 base and J by 2 bases, with 17 bases of the junction left unmatched. This CDR3 is CASSLVTGSSGSRGPYEQYF. CDR3 bases: TGTGCCAGCAGCTTAGTTACGGGGTCTAGCGGGAGTAGAGGACCCTACGAGCAGTACTTC.

In its sample, this clonotype was seen a few times. This chain joins TRBV4-1 and TRBJ2-7; 13 nucleotides agree with TRBD2. Germline trimming cut 0 bases from V and 4 bases from J; bases unmatched to any gene: 6. The CDR3 is made up of 17 amino acids. CDR1 is MGHRA, CDR2 YSYEKL, per germline. The CDR3 protein is CASSQDLSGLAGYEQYF. The CDR3 region has the DNA TGCGCCAGCAGCCAAGATCTTTCGGGACTAGCGGGGTACGAGCAGTACTTC.

The chain is built from TRBV29-1 and TRBJ2-1; 9 nucleotides agree with TRBD2. The V gene's germline CDR1 is SQVTM and CDR2 ANQGSEA. There are 16 residues in the CDR3. J gave up 2 bases and V 2 bases, and 7 bases lay outside the gene matches. CDR3 nucleotide sequence: TGCAGCGTTGAACCCGCTAGCGGGAAGGCCTACAATGAGCAGTTCTTC. Protein product: CSVEPASGKAYNEQFF.

The chain joins TRBV4-2 to TRBJ2-2; 15 positions match TRBD2. Germline CDR1 LGHNA, CDR2 YNFKEQ. This CDR3 region has 19 residues. Unmatched junction bases numbered 9, after V lost 2 bases and J lost 5 bases. This CDR3 is CASSQTGLAGGPRTGELFF. The CDR3 DNA reads as TGTGCCAGCAGCCAAACCGGACTAGCGGGAGGGCCGCGGACCGGGGAGCTGTTTTTT.

This clonotype was observed at least ten times. The chain combines TRBV5-1 with TRBJ2-7, with 9 bases lining up with TRBD1. V shed 7 bases, J shed 2 bases, and the junction held 7 bases outside the gene matches. The CDR3 sequence is 14 residues long. Germline V gene lookup returns CDR1 SGHRS and CDR2 YFSETQ. The CDR3 DNA reads as TGCGCCAGCCGAACCGGGACAGGGCCCTACGAGCAGTACTTC. This sequence encodes CASRTGTGPYEQYF.

This chain uses TRBV29-1 with TRBJ2-1; 10 bases match TRBD2. J lost 8 bases, V lost 4 bases, and 11 bases had no gene match. CDR3 size: 15 residues. CDR1 is SQVTM and CDR2 is ANQGSEA in the germline V gene. The DNA of the CDR3 is TGCAGCGTTGTAGGAGCGGGAGGGCCTAGGGATGAGCAGTTCTTC. Protein: CSVVGAGGPRDEQFF.

This clonotype has ten or more counts. The chain uses TRBV20-1 and TRBJ1-1, with D perhaps TRBD1 (6 bases). The CDR3 runs to 14 residues. V lost 0 bases to trimming and J lost 0 bases, with 8 bases between them. Germline CDR1 DFQATT, CDR2 SNEGSKA (reference sequence). The CDR3 DNA is TGCAGTGCTAGAGATCCAGGGGTGAACACTGAAGCTTTCTTT. The encoded protein is CSARDPGVNTEAFF.

This clonotype showed up many times. The rearrangement links TRBV5-1 to TRBJ2-7; TRBD1 aligns across 12 bases. Unmatched junction bases numbered 15, after V lost 6 bases and J lost 2 bases. Per the germline V gene, CDR1 is SGHRS and CDR2 is YFSETQ. The length of the CDR3 is 18 residues. CDR3 sequence reads: CASTSGQGANSPPYEQYF. CDR3 bases: TGCGCCAGCACCTCGGGACAGGGGGCGAACTCCCCCCCCTACGAGCAGTACTTC.

This clonotype was seen more than once but under ten times. J is TRBJ2-5 and V is TRBV4-2; perhaps D is TRBD1 or TRBD2 (5 bases each). There are 15 residues in the CDR3. Germline values: CDR1 LGHNA, CDR2 YNFKEQ. V was pared by 0 bases and J by 5 bases, with 13 bases between. The CDR3 region is CASSQDPRGGETQYF. The DNA for the CDR3 is TGTGCCAGCAGCCAAGATCCGAGGGGCGGCGAGACCCAGTACTTC.

In this sample, this clonotype turned up a few times. This chain joins TRBV20-1 and TRBJ2-1, with 12 bases aligning to TRBD2. Germline V gene data show CDR1 as DFQATT and CDR2 as SNEGSKA (reference sequence). J lost 0 bases, V lost 3 bases, and 12 bases had no gene match. This CDR3 has 19 amino acids. The CDR3 region is CSASPTSGRHESSYNEQFF. The DNA for the CDR3 is TGCAGTGCTAGTCCTACTAGCGGGAGGCATGAAAGCTCCTACAATGAGCAGTTCTTC.

The chain carries TRBV20-1 and TRBJ2-3, with D unclear. From germline, CDR1 is DFQATT and CDR2 SNEGSKA (reference sequence). Trimming shortened V by 1 base and J by 9 bases, and 5 bases separated the two germline ends. This CDR3 has 10 amino acids. CDR3 amino acids: CSARGGTQYF. DNA of the CDR3: TGCAGTGCTAGAGGTGGGACGCAGTATTTT.

This clonotype was observed many times. CDR3: CASSLGDRGQDIQYF. CDR3 bases: TGTGCCAGCAGCTTAGGGGATAGAGGACAGGACATTCAGTACTTC. The rearrangement links TRBV7-9 to TRBJ2-4; TRBD1 matches 7 bases. This CDR3 is built from 15 residues. Per the germline V gene, CDR1 is SEHNR and CDR2 is FQNEAQ (reference sequence). The J segment lost 8 bases and the V segment lost 1 base, leaving 8 bases of the junction unmatched.

The chain joins TRBV4-1 to TRBJ2-1; tentative D call: TRBD2 (5 bases). V was shortened by 2 bases and J by 8 bases, with 16 bases between the two germline ends. CDR3 length: 15 amino acids. CDR1 and CDR2 (germline): MGHRA, YSYEKL. The CDR3 DNA sequence: TGCGCCAGCAGCCAAACTAGTTCATTCCGTTATGAGCAGTTCTTC. Residues: CASSQTSSFRYEQFF.

In its sample, this clonotype was seen many times. The chain couples TRBV5-1 to TRBJ2-5; D gene uncertain. CDR1 is SGHRS, CDR2 YFSETQ, per germline. V lost 2 bases, J lost 6 bases, and 14 bases lay in between. This CDR3 contains 14 residues. The CDR3 loop is CASSFSPLLQTQYF. In nucleotides, the CDR3 is TGCGCCAGCAGCTTCTCCCCCCTCCTCCAGACCCAGTACTTC.

The rearrangement links TRBV12-3 or TRBV12-4 to TRBJ2-1; D is perhaps TRBD2 (6 bases). CDR3 length: 14 residues. Between the trimmed V and J ends, which lost 4 bases and 0 bases, there was a span of 7 bases. This CDR3 reads CASSSTSSYNEQFF. For the CDR3, the DNA is TGTGCCAGCAGTTCGACTAGCTCCTACAATGAGCAGTTCTTC.

This clonotype was found many times. The gene calls are TRBV4-3 and TRBJ1-6; a weak D match, TRBD1 (5 bases). The ends were cut back, 0 bases at V and 6 bases at J, with 12 bases in the middle. The V gene's germline CDR1 is LGHNA and CDR2 YSLEER. The CDR3 contains 16 residues. The CDR3, as DNA: TGCGCCAGCAGCCAAGATAACGCAGGGATTAATTCACCCCTCCACTTT. Translation: CASSQDNAGINSPLHF.

CDR3 region: CSASPGTGEETQYF. CDR3 sequence (DNA): TGCAGTGCTAGCCCCGGGACAGGGGAAGAGACCCAGTACTTC. This chain uses TRBV20-1 with TRBJ2-5; 10 bases align to TRBD1. J gave up 3 bases and V 3 bases, and 4 bases lay outside the gene matches. This CDR3 is 14 amino acids long. Germline values: CDR1 DFQATT, CDR2 SNEGSKA (reference sequence).